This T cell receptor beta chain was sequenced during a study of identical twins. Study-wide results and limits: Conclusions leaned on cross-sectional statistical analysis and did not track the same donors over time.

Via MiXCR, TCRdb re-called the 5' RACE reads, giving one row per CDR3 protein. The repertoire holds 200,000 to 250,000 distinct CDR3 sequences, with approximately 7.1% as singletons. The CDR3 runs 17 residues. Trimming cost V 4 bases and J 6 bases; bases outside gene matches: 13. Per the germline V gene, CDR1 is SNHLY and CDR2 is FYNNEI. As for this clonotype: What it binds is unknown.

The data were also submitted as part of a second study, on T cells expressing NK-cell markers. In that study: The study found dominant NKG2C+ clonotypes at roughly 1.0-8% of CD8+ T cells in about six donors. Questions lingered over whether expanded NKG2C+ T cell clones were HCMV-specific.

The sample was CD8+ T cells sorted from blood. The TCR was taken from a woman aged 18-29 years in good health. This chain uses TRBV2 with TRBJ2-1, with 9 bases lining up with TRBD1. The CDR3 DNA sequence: TGTGCCAGCAGTGTGGTCACGGGACAGGGTACCTCCAATGAGCAGTTCTTC. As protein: CASSVVTGQGTSNEQFF.